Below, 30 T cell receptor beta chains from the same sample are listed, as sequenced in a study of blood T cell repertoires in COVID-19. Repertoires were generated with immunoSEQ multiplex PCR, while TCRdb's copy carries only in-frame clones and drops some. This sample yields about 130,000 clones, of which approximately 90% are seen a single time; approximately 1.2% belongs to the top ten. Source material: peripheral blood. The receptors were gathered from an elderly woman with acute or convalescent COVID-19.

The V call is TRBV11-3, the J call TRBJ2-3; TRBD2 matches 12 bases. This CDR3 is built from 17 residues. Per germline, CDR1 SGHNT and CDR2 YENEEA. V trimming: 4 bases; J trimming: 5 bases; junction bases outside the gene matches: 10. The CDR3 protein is CASSSGASGGAGDTQYF. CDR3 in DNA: TGTGCCAGCAGCTCCGGCGCTAGCGGGGGGGCCGGAGATACGCAGTATTTT.

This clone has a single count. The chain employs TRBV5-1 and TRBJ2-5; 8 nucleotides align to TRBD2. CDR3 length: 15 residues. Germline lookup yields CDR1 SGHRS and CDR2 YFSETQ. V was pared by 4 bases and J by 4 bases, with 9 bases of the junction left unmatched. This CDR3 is CASSPRGGARETQYF. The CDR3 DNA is TGCGCCAGCAGCCCACGGGGGGGCGCGCGAGAGACCCAGTACTTC. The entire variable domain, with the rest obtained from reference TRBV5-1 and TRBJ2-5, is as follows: KAGVTQTPRYLIKTRGQQVTLSCSPISGHRSVSWYQQTPGQGLQFLFEYFSETQRNKGNFPGRFSGRQFSNSRSEMNVSTLELGDSALYLCASSPRGGARETQYFGPGTRLLVL.

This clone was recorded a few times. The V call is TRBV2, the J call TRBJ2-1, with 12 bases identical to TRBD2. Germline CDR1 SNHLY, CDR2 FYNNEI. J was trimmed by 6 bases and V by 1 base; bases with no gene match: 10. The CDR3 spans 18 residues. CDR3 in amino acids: CASSEGLAGAPSRNEQFF. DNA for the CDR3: TGTGCCAGCAGTGAAGGACTAGCGGGGGCCCCCTCCCGCAATGAGCAGTTCTTC.

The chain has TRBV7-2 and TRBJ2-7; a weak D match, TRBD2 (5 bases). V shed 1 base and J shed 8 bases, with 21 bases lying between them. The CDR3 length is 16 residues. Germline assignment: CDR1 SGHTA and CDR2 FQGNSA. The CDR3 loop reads CASSLERQGGLGKQYF. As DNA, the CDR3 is TGTGCCAGCAGCTTAGAACGGCAAGGAGGCCTGGGTAAGCAGTACTTC. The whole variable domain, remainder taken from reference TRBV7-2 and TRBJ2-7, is GAGVSQSPSNKVTEKGKDVELRCDPISGHTALYWYRQSLGQGLEFLIYFQGNSAPDKSGLPSDRFSAERTGGSVSTLTIQRTQQEDSAVYLCASSLERQGGLGKQYFGPGTRLTVT.

CDR3 loop: CASRLGSSGNTIYF. CDR3 bases: TGTGCCAGTAGGTTGGGCTCCTCTGGAAACACCATATATTTT. V gene TRBV19 combines with J gene TRBJ1-3; no clear D. The CDR3 covers 14 residues. The ends were cut back, 6 bases at V and 0 bases at J, with 9 bases in the middle. The germline V gene has CDR1 LNHDA and CDR2 SQIVND (reference sequence).

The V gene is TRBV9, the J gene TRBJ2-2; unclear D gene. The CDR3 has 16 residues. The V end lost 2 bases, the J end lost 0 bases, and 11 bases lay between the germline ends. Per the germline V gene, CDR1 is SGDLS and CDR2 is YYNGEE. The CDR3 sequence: CASSVRVTANTGELFF. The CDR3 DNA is TGTGCCAGCAGCGTCCGAGTTACCGCGAACACCGGGGAGCTGTTTTTT. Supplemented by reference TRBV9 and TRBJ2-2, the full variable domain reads DSGVTQTPKHLITATGQRVTLRCSPRSGDLSVYWYQQSLDQGLQFLIQYYNGEERAKGNILERFSAQQFPDLHSELNLSSLELGDSALYFCASSVRVTANTGELFFGEGSRLTVL.

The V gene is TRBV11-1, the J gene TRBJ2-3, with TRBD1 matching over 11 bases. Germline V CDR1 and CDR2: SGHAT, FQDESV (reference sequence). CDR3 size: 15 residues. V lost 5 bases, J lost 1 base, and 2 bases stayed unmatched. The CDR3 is CASSPDRGRTDTQYF. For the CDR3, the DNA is TGTGCCAGCAGCCCGGACAGGGGGCGCACAGATACGCAGTATTTT.

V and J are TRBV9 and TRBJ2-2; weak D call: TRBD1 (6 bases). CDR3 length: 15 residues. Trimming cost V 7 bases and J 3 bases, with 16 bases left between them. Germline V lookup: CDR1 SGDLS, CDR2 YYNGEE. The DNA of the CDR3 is TGTGCCAGCTCCAGGGGTCCAGGGGACACCGGGGAGCTGTTTTTT. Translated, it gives CASSRGPGDTGELFF.

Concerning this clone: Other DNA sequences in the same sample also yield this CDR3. This chain's CDR3 is CASSLSGSNQPQHF. Here the CDR3 DNA reads TGCGCCAGCAGCTTATCAGGAAGCAATCAGCCCCAGCATTTT. The rearrangement uses TRBV5-1 and TRBJ1-5; the D is unclear. The CDR3 length is 14 residues. Germline-derived CDR1 and CDR2 are SGHRS and YFSETQ. V lost 2 bases and J 1 base, leaving 7 bases between the germline ends.

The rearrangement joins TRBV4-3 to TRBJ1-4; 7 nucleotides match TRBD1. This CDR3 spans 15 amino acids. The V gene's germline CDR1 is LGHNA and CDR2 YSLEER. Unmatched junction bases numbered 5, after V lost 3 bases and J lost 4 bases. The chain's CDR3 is CASSQARGNNEKLFF. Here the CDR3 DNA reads TGCGCCAGCAGCCAGGCCAGGGGGAATAATGAAAAACTGTTTTTT.

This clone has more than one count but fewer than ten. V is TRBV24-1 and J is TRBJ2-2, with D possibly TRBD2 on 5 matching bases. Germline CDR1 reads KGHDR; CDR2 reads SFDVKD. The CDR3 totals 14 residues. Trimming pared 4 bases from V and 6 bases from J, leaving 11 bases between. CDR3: CATSDRGWSGELFF. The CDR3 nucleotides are TGTGCCACCAGTGACCGAGGGTGGTCCGGGGAGCTGTTTTTT.

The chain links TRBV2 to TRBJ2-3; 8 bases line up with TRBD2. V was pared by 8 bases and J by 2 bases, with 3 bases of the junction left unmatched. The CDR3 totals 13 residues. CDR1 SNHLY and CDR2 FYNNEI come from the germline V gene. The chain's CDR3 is CASRGGVTDTQYF. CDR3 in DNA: TGTGCCAGCCGGGGGGGAGTCACAGATACGCAGTATTTT.

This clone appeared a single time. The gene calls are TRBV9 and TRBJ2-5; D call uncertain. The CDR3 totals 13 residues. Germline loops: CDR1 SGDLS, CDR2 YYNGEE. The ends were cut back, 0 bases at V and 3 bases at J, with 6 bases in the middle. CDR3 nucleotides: TGTGCCAGCAGCGTAGGAACAAAAGAGACCCAGTACTTC. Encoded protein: CASSVGTKETQYF. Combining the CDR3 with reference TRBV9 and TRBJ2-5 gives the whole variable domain DSGVTQTPKHLITATGQRVTLRCSPRSGDLSVYWYQQSLDQGLQFLIQYYNGEERAKGNILERFSAQQFPDLHSELNLSSLELGDSALYFCASSVGTKETQYFGPGTRLLVL.

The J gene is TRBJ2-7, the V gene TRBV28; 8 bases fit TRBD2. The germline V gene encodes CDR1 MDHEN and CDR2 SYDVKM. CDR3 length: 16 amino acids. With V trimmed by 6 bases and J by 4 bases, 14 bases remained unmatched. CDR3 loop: CASSVPISGRRYEQYF. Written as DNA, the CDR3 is TGTGCCAGCAGCGTACCCATCAGCGGGAGAAGGTACGAGCAGTACTTC. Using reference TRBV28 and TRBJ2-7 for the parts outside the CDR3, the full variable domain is DVKVTQSSRYLVKRTGEKVFLECVQDMDHENMFWYRQDPGLGLRLIYFSYDVKMKEKGDIPEGYSVSREKKERFSLILESASTNQTSMYLCASSVPISGRRYEQYFGPGTRLTVT.

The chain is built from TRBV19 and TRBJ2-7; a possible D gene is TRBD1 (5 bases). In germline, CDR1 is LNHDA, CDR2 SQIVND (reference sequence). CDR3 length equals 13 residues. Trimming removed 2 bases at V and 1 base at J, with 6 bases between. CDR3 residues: CASSIQGSYEQYF. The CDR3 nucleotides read TGTGCCAGTAGTATACAGGGATCCTACGAGCAGTACTTC.

CDR3 nucleotides: TGCGCCAGCAGCCAAGATGCTGCTAGGAGTTCACCCCTCCACTTT. Protein: CASSQDAARSSPLHF. The V and J genes are TRBV4-1 and TRBJ1-6, with D uncertain. V gave up 0 bases and J gave up 9 bases, with 12 bases separating them. There are 15 residues in the CDR3. Germline V gene data show CDR1 as MGHRA and CDR2 as YSYEKL.

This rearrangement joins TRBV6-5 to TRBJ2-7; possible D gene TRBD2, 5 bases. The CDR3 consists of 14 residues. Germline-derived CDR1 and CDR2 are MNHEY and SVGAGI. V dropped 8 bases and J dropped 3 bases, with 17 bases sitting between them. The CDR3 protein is CASLPGMGYYEQYF. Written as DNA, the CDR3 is TGTGCCAGCCTACCGGGAATGGGATACTACGAGCAGTACTTC.

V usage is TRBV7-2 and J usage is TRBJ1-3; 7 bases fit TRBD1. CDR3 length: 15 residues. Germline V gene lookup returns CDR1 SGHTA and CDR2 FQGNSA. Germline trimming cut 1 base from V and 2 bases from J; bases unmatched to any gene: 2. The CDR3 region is CASSLVRGAGNTIYF. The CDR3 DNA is TGTGCCAGCAGCTTAGTCAGGGGGGCTGGAAACACCATATATTTT.

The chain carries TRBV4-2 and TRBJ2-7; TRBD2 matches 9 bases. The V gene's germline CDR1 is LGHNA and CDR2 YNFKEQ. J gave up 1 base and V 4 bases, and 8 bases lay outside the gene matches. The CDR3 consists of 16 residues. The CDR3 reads CASSRGLSGRSYEQYF. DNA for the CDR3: TGTGCCAGCAGCCGAGGCTTGAGCGGGAGGTCCTACGAGCAGTACTTC.

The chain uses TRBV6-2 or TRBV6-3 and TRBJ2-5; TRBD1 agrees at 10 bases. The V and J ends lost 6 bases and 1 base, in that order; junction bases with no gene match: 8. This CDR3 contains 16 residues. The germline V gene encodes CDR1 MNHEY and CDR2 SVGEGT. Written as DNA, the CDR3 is TGTGCCAGCAGCCAATACCGGGACAGGGGCCAAGAGACCCAGTACTTC. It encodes CASSQYRDRGQETQYF.

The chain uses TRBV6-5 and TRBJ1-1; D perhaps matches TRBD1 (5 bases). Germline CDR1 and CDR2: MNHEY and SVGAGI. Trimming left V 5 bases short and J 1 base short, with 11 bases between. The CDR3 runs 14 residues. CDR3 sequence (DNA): TGTGCCAGCAGTACGGGACTGACGAACACTGAAGCTTTCTTT. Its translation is CASSTGLTNTEAFF.

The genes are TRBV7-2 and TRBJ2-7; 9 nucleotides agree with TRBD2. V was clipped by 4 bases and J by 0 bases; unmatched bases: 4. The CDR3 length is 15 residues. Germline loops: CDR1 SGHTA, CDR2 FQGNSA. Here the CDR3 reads CASSYSGGVSYEQYF. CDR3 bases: TGTGCCAGCAGCTATAGCGGGGGAGTCTCCTACGAGCAGTACTTC.

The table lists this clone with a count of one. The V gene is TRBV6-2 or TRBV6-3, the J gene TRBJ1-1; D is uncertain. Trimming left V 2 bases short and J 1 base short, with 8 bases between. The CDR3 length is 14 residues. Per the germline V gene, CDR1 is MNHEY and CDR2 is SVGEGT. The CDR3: CASSYARTNTEAFF. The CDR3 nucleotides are TGTGCCAGCAGTTACGCCAGAACGAACACTGAAGCTTTCTTT.

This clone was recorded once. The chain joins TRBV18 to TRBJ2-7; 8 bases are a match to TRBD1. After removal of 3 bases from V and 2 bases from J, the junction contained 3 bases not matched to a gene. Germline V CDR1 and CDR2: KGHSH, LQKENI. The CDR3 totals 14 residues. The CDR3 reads CASSPGTGAYEQYF. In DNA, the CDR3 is TGTGCCAGCTCACCCGGGACAGGTGCCTACGAGCAGTACTTC.

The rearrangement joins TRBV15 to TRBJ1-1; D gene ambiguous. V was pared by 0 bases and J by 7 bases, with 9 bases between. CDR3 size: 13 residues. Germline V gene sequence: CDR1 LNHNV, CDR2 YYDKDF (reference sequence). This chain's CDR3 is CATSRDRAGEAFF. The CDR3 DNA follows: TGTGCCACCAGCAGAGATAGGGCGGGTGAAGCTTTCTTT.

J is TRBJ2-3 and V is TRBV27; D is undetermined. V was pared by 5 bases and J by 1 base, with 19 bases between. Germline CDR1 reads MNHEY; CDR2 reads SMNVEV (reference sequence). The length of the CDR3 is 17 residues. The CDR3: CASSPRATNAGTDTQYF. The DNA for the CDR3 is TGTGCCAGCAGTCCCCGCGCGACAAACGCCGGCACAGATACGCAGTATTTT.

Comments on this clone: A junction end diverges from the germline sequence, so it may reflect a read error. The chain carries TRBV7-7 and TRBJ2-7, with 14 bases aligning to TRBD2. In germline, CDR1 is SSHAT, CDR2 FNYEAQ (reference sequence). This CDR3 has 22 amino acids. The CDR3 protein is CASSSRDTYWTSGRPKSYEQYF. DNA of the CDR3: TGTGCTAGCAGCTCCCGGGACACCTATTGGACTAGCGGGAGGCCAAAATCCTACGAGCAGTACTTC.

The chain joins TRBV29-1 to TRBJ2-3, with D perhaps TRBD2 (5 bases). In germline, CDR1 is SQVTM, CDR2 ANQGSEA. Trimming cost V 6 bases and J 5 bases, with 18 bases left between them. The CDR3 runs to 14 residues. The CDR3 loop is CSVQSRATGDTQYF. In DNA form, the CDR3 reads TGCAGCGTCCAGTCGAGGGCCACGGGAGATACGCAGTATTTT.

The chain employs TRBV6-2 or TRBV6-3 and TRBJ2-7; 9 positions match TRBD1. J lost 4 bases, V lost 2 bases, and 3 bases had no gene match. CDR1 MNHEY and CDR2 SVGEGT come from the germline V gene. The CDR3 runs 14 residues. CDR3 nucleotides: TGTGCCAGCAGTTACCGGACAGGGGTTTACGAGCAGTACTTC. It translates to CASSYRTGVYEQYF.

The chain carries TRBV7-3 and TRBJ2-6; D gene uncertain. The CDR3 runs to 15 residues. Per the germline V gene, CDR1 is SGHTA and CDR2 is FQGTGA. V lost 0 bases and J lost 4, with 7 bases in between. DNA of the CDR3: TGTGCCAGCAGCTTAACCCTGGCCGGGGCCAACGTCCTGACTTTC. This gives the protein CASSLTLAGANVLTF.